The 21 T cell receptor beta chains reported below all come from one sample, sequenced in a study of blood T cell repertoires in COVID-19. TCRdb keeps only in-frame clones here, not all; method: immunoSEQ multiplex PCR. In the table there are about 310,000 clones, roughly 89% of which are singletons. Input material: peripheral blood. Receptors were obtained from a woman in her thirties or forties with COVID-19, enrolled during active disease.

The sample holds one count of this clone. The chain recombines TRBV4-3 with TRBJ2-7; 8 nucleotides line up with TRBD1. Germline V CDR1 and CDR2: LGHNA, YSLEER. After removal of 0 bases from V and 1 base from J, the junction contained 5 bases not matched to a gene. The CDR3 is 16 amino acids. The CDR3 nucleotides read TGCGCCAGCAGCCAAGACTGGACAGGGCGGTCCTACGAGCAGTACTTC. Translated, it gives CASSQDWTGRSYEQYF.

V gene TRBV18 combines with J gene TRBJ2-7, with D tentatively TRBD2 (6 bases). CDR3 length: 15 amino acids. CDR1 and CDR2 (germline): KGHSH, LQKENI. Deletions cut 5 bases from V and 9 bases from J, with 23 bases between. Here the CDR3 DNA reads TGTGCCAGCTCAGTGGATAGCGGTCGGCATGGAGGGCAGTACTTC. Translating gives CASSVDSGRHGGQYF.

This chain connects TRBV27 to TRBJ2-3; 9 bases are shared with TRBD1. After removal of 5 bases from V and 5 bases from J, the junction contained 2 bases not matched to a gene. The CDR3 length is 13 residues. Germline CDR1 MNHEY, CDR2 SMNVEV (reference sequence). CDR3 protein: CASSVGQGDTQYF. CDR3 in DNA: TGTGCCAGCAGTGTGGGACAGGGAGATACGCAGTATTTT.

The chain combines TRBV19 with TRBJ1-6; D is undetermined. V lost 3 bases and J lost 7, with 10 bases in between. The CDR3 extends over 14 amino acids. The germline V gene encodes CDR1 LNHDA and CDR2 SQIVND (reference sequence). The CDR3 nucleotides read TGTGCCAGTAGTATTCGCCGCGAGAATTCACCCCTCCACTTT. Translating it yields CASSIRRENSPLHF.

The genes are TRBV4-2 and TRBJ2-3; no reliable D call. The CDR3 spans 14 residues. Trimming cost V 3 bases and J 6 bases, with 13 bases left between them. CDR1 and CDR2 (germline): LGHNA, YNFKEQ. CDR3 residues: CASSQTRPGDTQYF. The CDR3 DNA follows: TGTGCCAGCAGCCAGACTCGACCCGGGGATACGCAGTATTTT.

This clone has just a few counts. The chain carries TRBV19 and TRBJ2-6, with 10 bases fitting TRBD1. The ends lost 5 bases at V and 0 bases at J; junction bases unmatched: 4. The CDR3 has 17 residues. Germline CDR1 LNHDA, CDR2 SQIVND (reference sequence). CDR3 loop: CASSPGQGSSGANVLTF. The CDR3 DNA is TGTGCCAGTAGTCCGGGACAGGGGAGCTCTGGGGCCAACGTCCTGACTTTC. Complete variable domain (other parts from reference TRBV19 and TRBJ2-6): DGGITQSPKYLFRKEGQNVTLSCEQNLNHDAMYWYRQDPGQGLRLIYYSQIVNDFQKGDIAEGYSVSREKKESFPLTVTSAQKNPTAFYLCASSPGQGSSGANVLTFGAGSRLTVL.

Note on this clone: This same CDR3 is encoded by further DNA sequences in the sample. The genes are TRBV6-5 and TRBJ2-5; no clear D. This CDR3 has 14 amino acids. CDR1 is MNHEY, CDR2 SVGAGI, per germline. V dropped 0 bases and J dropped 2 bases, with 7 bases sitting between them. Written as DNA, the CDR3 is TGTGCCAGCAGTTACTCCAGGATTCAAGAGACCCAGTACTTC. Translated: CASSYSRIQETQYF.

The gene calls are TRBV7-3 and TRBJ2-7, with 10 bases lining up with TRBD2. The CDR3 loop spans 16 amino acids. The J segment lost 2 bases and the V segment lost 6 bases, leaving 10 bases of the junction unmatched. Germline V gene sequence: CDR1 SGHTA, CDR2 FQGTGA. The CDR3 protein is CASSAVAGGKTYEQYF. CDR3 sequence (DNA): TGTGCCAGCAGTGCGGTAGCGGGAGGCAAGACCTACGAGCAGTACTTC.

V is TRBV19 and J is TRBJ2-7; 11 bases align to TRBD2. The germline V gene has CDR1 LNHDA and CDR2 SQIVND (reference sequence). V shed 5 bases and J 6 bases; nucleotides not matched to a gene: 9. The CDR3 loop spans 15 amino acids. As DNA, the CDR3 is TGTGCCAGTAGTCTACTAGCGGGAGTAAGAGGCGAGCAGTACTTC. Amino acid sequence: CASSLLAGVRGEQYF.

The chain recombines TRBV19 with TRBJ2-7, with TRBD1 identical over 7 bases. The germline CDR1 and CDR2 sequences are LNHDA and SQIVND (reference sequence). V was clipped by 3 bases and J by 5 bases; unmatched bases: 7. The CDR3 has 14 amino acids. CDR3 sequence: CASSIDRVGDEQYF. CDR3 nucleotide sequence: TGTGCCAGTAGTATTGACAGGGTTGGGGACGAGCAGTACTTC. Variable domain in full (rest from reference TRBV19 and TRBJ2-7): DGGITQSPKYLFRKEGQNVTLSCEQNLNHDAMYWYRQDPGQGLRLIYYSQIVNDFQKGDIAEGYSVSREKKESFPLTVTSAQKNPTAFYLCASSIDRVGDEQYFGPGTRLTVT.

This sequence joins TRBV7-2 and TRBJ2-5; 7 positions agree with TRBD2. V lost 5 bases and J lost 5; bases outside the gene matches: 14. The CDR3 length is 16 residues. In germline, CDR1 is SGHTA, CDR2 FQGNSA. Here the CDR3 DNA reads TGTGCCAGCAGCCCAGGACTAGAGGGAGGGTATGAGACCCAGTACTTC. This gives the protein CASSPGLEGGYETQYF.

This sequence joins TRBV3-1 (or the pseudogene TRBV3-2) and TRBJ2-2; D is uncertain. Trimming stripped 1 base from V and 6 bases from J, with 6 bases between. CDR3 length: 13 amino acids. Germline V gene sequence: CDR1 LGHDT, CDR2 YNNKEL (reference sequence). The chain's CDR3 is CASSQGHPGELFF. The CDR3, as DNA: TGTGCCAGCAGCCAAGGACACCCCGGGGAGCTGTTTTTT.

The chain uses TRBV11-2 and TRBJ2-3; tentatively, D is TRBD2 (5 bases). V lost 4 bases to trimming and J lost 3 bases, with 11 bases between them. Germline V CDR1 and CDR2: SGHAT, FQNNGV. There are 14 residues in the CDR3. CDR3 loop: CASSSTGNTDTQYF. The CDR3 nucleotides read TGTGCCAGCAGCTCAACCGGGAATACAGATACGCAGTATTTT.

The chain is built from TRBV3-1 (or the pseudogene TRBV3-2) and TRBJ2-1, with a possible D match to TRBD2 (6 bases). V lost 0 bases to trimming and J lost 2 bases, with 14 bases between them. Germline CDR1 and CDR2: LGHDT and YNNKEL (reference sequence). This CDR3 has 17 amino acids. The CDR3 loop reads CASSQDRDWKTYNEQFF. The CDR3 bases are TGTGCCAGCAGCCAAGACCGGGACTGGAAGACCTACAATGAGCAGTTCTTC.

This sequence joins TRBV7-2 and TRBJ1-1; tentative D call: TRBD1 (5 bases). CDR3 size: 14 residues. V was trimmed by 5 bases and J by 4 bases, leaving 14 bases between them. Germline V gene sequence: CDR1 SGHTA, CDR2 FQGNSA. The CDR3, as DNA: TGTGCCAGCAGCGGACTGGCGGGGCGCACTGAAGCTTTCTTT. Amino acid sequence: CASSGLAGRTEAFF.

The CDR3: CASSERSGTRGNIQYF. The CDR3, as DNA: TGCGCCAGCAGTGAGCGCTCCGGGACAAGGGGGAACATTCAGTACTTC. The J gene is TRBJ2-4, the V gene TRBV10-2, with D tentatively TRBD1 (6 bases). Deletions cut 2 bases from V and 7 bases from J, with 18 bases between. Germline CDR1 reads WSHSY; CDR2 reads SAAADI. This CDR3 comprises 16 residues.

CDR3 DNA: TGTGCCAGCAGCCCACGGACAGGGGTCCTGGGGGAGACCCAGTACTTC. Translated, it gives CASSPRTGVLGETQYF. The rearrangement joins TRBV9 to TRBJ2-5; 9 nucleotides match TRBD1. CDR3 length: 16 residues. Per the germline V gene, CDR1 is SGDLS and CDR2 is YYNGEE. V trimming: 4 bases; J trimming: 5 bases; junction bases outside the gene matches: 12. Variable domain in full (rest from reference TRBV9 and TRBJ2-5): DSGVTQTPKHLITATGQRVTLRCSPRSGDLSVYWYQQSLDQGLQFLIQYYNGEERAKGNILERFSAQQFPDLHSELNLSSLELGDSALYFCASSPRTGVLGETQYFGPGTRLLVL.

The V and J genes are TRBV6-5 and TRBJ1-5; TRBD1 matches at 8 bases. CDR3 length: 15 residues. CDR1 is MNHEY, CDR2 SVGAGI, per germline. V was clipped by 6 bases and J by 2 bases; unmatched bases: 6. CDR3 protein: CASSATGVGNQPQHF. Here the CDR3 DNA reads TGTGCCAGCAGCGCGACAGGGGTTGGCAATCAGCCCCAGCATTTT.

This chain connects TRBV6-1 to TRBJ1-2; 7 positions agree with TRBD1. The junction had 12 bases not matched to a gene; V was cut back by 7 bases and J by 7 bases. Germline assignment: CDR1 MNHNS and CDR2 SASEGT. This CDR3 is 14 amino acids long. CDR3 amino acids: CASTTTGPASGYTF. DNA of the CDR3: TGTGCCAGCACGACGACAGGGCCTGCGTCTGGCTACACCTTC.

The chain recombines TRBV4-3 with TRBJ1-2, with 7 positions matching TRBD1. Germline assignment: CDR1 LGHNA and CDR2 YSLEER. The CDR3 is made up of 17 amino acids. V dropped 0 bases and J dropped 4; count of bases not matched to a gene: 11. DNA for the CDR3: TGCGCCAGCAGCCAAGATAGGGCAGGGGGAATGAGCTATGGCTACACCTTC. The encoded protein is CASSQDRAGGMSYGYTF.

The chain couples TRBV3-1 (or the pseudogene TRBV3-2) to TRBJ2-3; 10 nucleotides align to TRBD2. The germline V gene encodes CDR1 LGHDT and CDR2 YNNKEL (reference sequence). The CDR3 spans 15 residues. The ends lost 4 bases at V and 4 bases at J; junction bases unmatched: 5. CDR3 in amino acids: CASSLGLARADTQYF. DNA for the CDR3: TGTGCCAGCAGCCTGGGACTAGCGAGGGCAGATACGCAGTATTTT.